This T cell receptor beta chain was obtained from a study (dated by TCRdb to about 2015). About the full investigation: The study examined whether tumor-infiltrating Tregs in breast cancer are drawn from blood Tregs or arise in situ by conversion from other CD4+ T cell subsets.

The paper's findings and limits, for the study overall: In terms of TCR gene usage, tumor memory CD4+ T cells clustered together with blood and lymph node memory CD4+ cells, as well as with lymph node naive CD4+ cells. The validation in the larger cohort was limited to a single TCR beta V-J rearrangement instead of whole repertoires. The TCR alpha and beta sequences of tumor-infiltrating Tregs showed the greatest overlap with tumor naive CD4+ T cells, followed by blood naive CD4+ T cells.

This clonotype registers as medium-sized (0.01 to 0.1%) within its sample. Its target antigen remains unknown. One base away there is no much larger clone; base qualities are not given. Amplification of full-length TCR variable regions was done by 5' RACE PCR using constant-region reverse primers, and this step was followed by semi-nested PCR with Nested Universal Primer A. Using the ReliaPrep RNA Cell Miniprep System, total RNA was extracted, and the SMARTer RACE 5'/3' Kit was then used to reverse transcribe the RNA into 5'RACE-ready cDNA. An Illumina MiSeq was used to sequence the full-length TCR alpha and beta libraries, which had been barcoded with multiplex adaptors. On the authors' methods: For each of nine subset-tissue groups, sequencing data from the five patients were combined, and the groups were compared by unsupervised clustering of TCR gene usage. The Morisita-Horn index was used to calculate repertoire similarity, with shared sequences weighted by how much each contributed to each repertoire. The public reads were reprocessed in TCRdb via fastp at Q25 and MiXCR, keeping in-frame beta chains. Entries are consolidated by CDR3 protein sequence, retaining the most common genes and DNA. For this entry, the V and J calls and clone size follow TCRdb and not the study's own pipeline. For this sample the table gives roughly 9,900 distinct CDR3 sequences, of which approximately 17% were detected only once. The top ten clonotypes cover 3.5% to 4% of the sample.

From cysteine to phenylalanine, the CDR3 is 13 amino acids long. Solely the CDR3 DNA is kept, with 39 bases framed from the first base. Trimming takes 6 bases off V and 3 bases off J; junction bases not matched to a gene: 3. Cells that were CD4+CD25+CD127-/low were the ones isolated as Tregs. Tregs, naive and memory CD4+ T cells from tumor, blood and ipsilateral draining lymph nodes of 5 or 6 breast cancer patients underwent full-length TCR alpha and beta sequencing. Tumor tissue, along with lymph nodes from ipsilateral axillary dissection, was perfused with PBS, minced, and then digested using collagenase I and hyaluronidase. Mononuclear cells from lymph nodes or approximately 50 ml of peripheral blood were isolated by Ficoll density gradient centrifugation. A purity exceeding 90% was confirmed by FACS for the sorted cell populations.

The sequence came from a female donor with breast cancer. Recombination joined TRBV12-3 or TRBV12-4 with TRBJ2-7; 9 nucleotides in the junction match TRBD1. What was sequenced was Tregs sorted from a lymph node. At the DNA level, the sequence is TGTGCCAGCAGCCGGGACAGGGTCTACGAGCAGTACTTC. The resulting protein is CASSRDRVYEQYF.